Ten or more counts support the clone carrying this T cell receptor (beta chain). This sample is drawn from a study of metastatic and nonmetastatic thyroid tumors. All patients reached thyroid surgery having received no treatment beforehand. Original methodology: Between-group CDR3 differences, defined by clinicopathological status, yielded a distant-metastasis classifier for papillary thyroid cancer. TCRdb re-analyzed the PCR reads through MiXCR. These V and J calls rely on TCRdb rather than the paper's analysis. The sample includes roughly 25,000 clones, about an eighth seen only once; the top ten take roughly 5.3%. The V and J ends lost 0 bases and 4 bases respectively, with 10 bases between them. The CDR3 sequence is 15 residues long. Per the germline V gene, CDR1 is SGHRS and CDR2 is YFSETQ.

J is TRBJ2-2 and V is TRBV5-1; TRBD1 is a possible D gene (6 bases). The sample comprised blood. The TCR sequence derives from a female donor with papillary thyroid cancer or a benign thyroid nodule (not recorded which). Some clones in this sample may be carry-over from other donors' samples. CDR3 in DNA: TGCGCCAGCAGCTTGGACAGGGACGGCACCGGGGAGCTGTTTTTT. As protein: CASSLDRDGTGELFF.